These T cell receptor beta chains were read from a single sample in a study of cytomegalovirus exposure and HLA in healthy donors. Assay used: immunoSEQ multiplex PCR; TCRdb lists only in-frame clones, some missing. In the table there are about 160,000 clones, around 92% of which are singletons. The sample comprised PBMCs. These receptors all come from a man aged 18 to 29 in good health and CMV-seropositive. Each CDR3 is given with its conserved first and last residue. Fields, in order: V gene, clone size, J gene, D gene, CDR3 protein, CDR3 DNA. The D gene is left open where the match is weak. Expanded clones are given a class, and other clones once, few, many or no size at all.

v_call: TRBV6-6
clone_size: once
j_call: TRBJ2-7
d_call: TRBD2
cdr3_aa: CASMAGGPGEQYF
cdr3_nt: TGTGCCAGCATGGCGGGAGGGCCTGGCGAGCAGTACTTC

v_call: TRBV7-9
clone_size: .
j_call: TRBJ2-3
d_call: TRBD2
cdr3_aa: CASSLLGLAGADTQYF
cdr3_nt: TGTGCCAGCAGCTTACTCGGACTAGCGGGAGCAGATACGCAGTATTTT

v_call: TRBV19
clone_size: .
j_call: TRBJ2-5
d_call: TRBD1
cdr3_aa: CASSDRVTQETQYF
cdr3_nt: TGTGCCAGTAGCGACAGGGTTACCCAAGAGACCCAGTACTTC

v_call: TRBV6-5
clone_size: .
j_call: TRBJ2-7
d_call: TRBD1
cdr3_aa: CASRSGQSSYEQYF
cdr3_nt: TGTGCCAGCAGGTCGGGACAGAGCAGCTACGAGCAGTACTTC

v_call: TRBV28
clone_size: .
j_call: TRBJ1-5
d_call: TRBD1
cdr3_aa: CASSLSSGQGAGPYSNQPQHF
cdr3_nt: TGTGCCAGCAGTTTAAGTTCCGGACAGGGGGCCGGACCATATAGCAATCAGCCCCAGCATTTT

v_call: TRBV19
clone_size: .
j_call: TRBJ2-4
d_call: .
cdr3_aa: CASSIIGKKVQNIQYF
cdr3_nt: TGTGCCAGTAGTATCATCGGGAAGAAGGTCCAAAACATTCAGTACTTC

v_call: TRBV11-3
clone_size: few
j_call: TRBJ2-7
d_call: .
cdr3_aa: CASSFPIQGTYSYEQYF
cdr3_nt: TGTGCCAGCAGCTTCCCCATCCAGGGGACATATTCCTACGAGCAGTACTTC

v_call: TRBV7-2
clone_size: .
j_call: TRBJ2-7
d_call: TRBD2
cdr3_aa: CASSRTSGSSYEQYF
cdr3_nt: TGTGCCAGCAGCCGTACTAGCGGGAGCTCCTACGAGCAGTACTTC

v_call: TRBV7-9
clone_size: .
j_call: TRBJ2-1
d_call: TRBD2
cdr3_aa: CASSLAVRTSTQDNEQFF
cdr3_nt: TGTGCCAGCAGCTTAGCAGTCAGGACTAGCACCCAAGACAATGAGCAGTTCTTC

v_call: TRBV28
clone_size: .
j_call: TRBJ1-2
d_call: .
cdr3_aa: CASSLWGRANYGYTF
cdr3_nt: TGTGCCAGCAGTTTATGGGGCAGAGCCAACTATGGCTACACCTTC

v_call: TRBV6-4
clone_size: .
j_call: TRBJ2-3
d_call: .
cdr3_aa: CASRAASADTQYF
cdr3_nt: TGTGCCAGCAGGGCAGCTAGCGCAGATACGCAGTATTTT

v_call: TRBV28
clone_size: .
j_call: TRBJ1-2
d_call: .
cdr3_aa: CASSFFAFRGYTF
cdr3_nt: TGTGCCAGCAGTTTTTTCGCTTTCAGGGGCTACACCTTC

v_call: TRBV27
clone_size: .
j_call: TRBJ2-1
d_call: TRBD2
cdr3_aa: CASSLKAGEYNEQFF
cdr3_nt: TGTGCCAGCAGTTTAAAGGCGGGGGAATACAATGAGCAGTTCTTC

v_call: TRBV28
clone_size: .
j_call: TRBJ2-1
d_call: .
cdr3_aa: CASIGPPSSGRVQFF
cdr3_nt: TGTGCCAGCATAGGCCCCCCGTCCAGCGGACGGGTGCAGTTCTTC

v_call: TRBV11-3
clone_size: .
j_call: TRBJ2-4
d_call: TRBD1
cdr3_aa: CASSRGQKNIQYF
cdr3_nt: TGTGCCAGCAGCCGGGGACAGAAAAACATTCAGTACTTC

v_call: TRBV27
clone_size: .
j_call: TRBJ1-1
d_call: TRBD1
cdr3_aa: CASSTNRGEAFF
cdr3_nt: TGTGCCAGCAGTACGAACAGGGGTGAAGCTTTCTTT

v_call: TRBV6-1
clone_size: .
j_call: TRBJ1-5
d_call: TRBD1
cdr3_aa: CASSEVSGTGGNQPQHF
cdr3_nt: TGTGCCAGCAGTGAGGTCTCCGGGACAGGGGGCAATCAGCCCCAGCATTTT

v_call: TRBV4-1
clone_size: .
j_call: TRBJ2-1
d_call: TRBD2
cdr3_aa: CASSLSGSSYNEQFF
cdr3_nt: TGCGCCAGCAGCCTTAGCGGGAGCTCCTACAATGAGCAGTTCTTC

v_call: TRBV9
clone_size: .
j_call: TRBJ2-3
d_call: .
cdr3_aa: CASSLGSGSHTDTQYF
cdr3_nt: TGTGCCAGCAGTCTTGGGTCGGGTTCCCACACAGATACGCAGTATTTT

v_call: TRBV5-1
clone_size: .
j_call: TRBJ1-5
d_call: .
cdr3_aa: CASSPGEFNQPQHF
cdr3_nt: TGCGCCAGCAGCCCGGGGGAGTTCAATCAGCCCCAGCATTTT

v_call: TRBV19
clone_size: .
j_call: TRBJ1-2
d_call: .
cdr3_aa: CASSILDSGNYGYTF
cdr3_nt: TGTGCCAGTAGTATATTAGACAGTGGGAACTATGGCTACACCTTC

v_call: TRBV7-9
clone_size: .
j_call: TRBJ2-7
d_call: .
cdr3_aa: CASSPGGSYEQYF
cdr3_nt: TGTGCCAGCAGCCCAGGTGGTTCCTACGAGCAGTACTTC

v_call: TRBV11-2
clone_size: .
j_call: TRBJ2-1
d_call: TRBD2
cdr3_aa: CASSPGGTMSTMKQFF
cdr3_nt: TGTGCCAGCAGCCCTGGGGGGACTATGTCTACAATGAAGCAGTTCTTC

v_call: TRBV28
clone_size: .
j_call: TRBJ2-5
d_call: TRBD2
cdr3_aa: CASSARLAGRETQYF
cdr3_nt: TGTGCCAGCAGCGCCCGCTTAGCGGGAAGAGAGACCCAGTACTTC

v_call: TRBV9
clone_size: .
j_call: TRBJ2-7
d_call: TRBD1
cdr3_aa: CASSVAEGGAYEQYF
cdr3_nt: TGTGCCAGCAGCGTAGCTGAAGGGGGCGCCTACGAGCAGTACTTC

v_call: TRBV28
clone_size: once
j_call: TRBJ2-2
d_call: TRBD1
cdr3_aa: CASSLYSQGDLNTGELFF
cdr3_nt: TGTGCCAGCAGTTTATACTCACAGGGGGACCTGAACACCGGGGAGCTGTTTTTT